Presented here are 8 T cell receptor beta chains from one specimen sequenced in a study of cytomegalovirus exposure and HLA in healthy donors. PCR was performed using 60 Vbeta and 13 Jbeta primers. This table comes from immunoSEQ multiplex PCR, and its TCRdb copy is limited to in-frame clones, with some not included. The sample contains 100,000 to 150,000 clones, roughly 73% of which appear only once. Sequenced sample: PBMCs. These receptors all stem from a man in his fifties or sixties in good health and CMV-seropositive.

V and J are TRBV7-8 and TRBJ2-3; 12 bases map to TRBD2. The germline gives CDR1 SGHVS, CDR2 FQNEAQ. The CDR3 has 17 amino acids. V dropped 5 bases and J dropped 4; count of bases not matched to a gene: 10. For the CDR3, the DNA is TGTGCCAGCAGCCGTAGCCTAGCGGGGGGGTCCCCAGATACGCAGTATTTT. It specifies CASSRSLAGGSPDTQYF.

This chain uses TRBV6-1 with TRBJ2-7; D is unresolved. Germline-derived CDR1 and CDR2 are MNHNS and SASEGT. The V gene lost 7 bases and the J gene lost 3 bases, with 16 bases spanning the gap. CDR3 length: 14 residues. The CDR3 region is CASTNSPGLYEQYF. In DNA, the CDR3 is TGTGCCAGCACCAACAGCCCTGGCCTCTACGAGCAGTACTTC.

The chain joins TRBV6-1 to TRBJ2-3; 8 bases line up with TRBD1. The CDR3 is 15 amino acids. With V trimmed by 4 bases and J by 3 bases, 6 bases remained unmatched. Germline V gene lookup returns CDR1 MNHNS and CDR2 SASEGT. The CDR3 nucleotides read TGTGCCAGCAGTGCCCACCGGACAGGGACAGATACGCAGTATTTT. This translates into CASSAHRTGTDTQYF.

This clone was counted once. CDR3 DNA sequence: TGCGCCAGCAGCCCGGGTGACTTTACCTACAATGAGCAGTTCTTC. Translating it yields CASSPGDFTYNEQFF. The J gene is TRBJ2-1, the V gene TRBV5-1; D gene unclear. The CDR3 spans 15 residues. Trimming took 4 bases from V and 2 from J, leaving 13 bases between them. Germline loops: CDR1 SGHRS, CDR2 YFSETQ.

V usage is TRBV4-1 and J usage is TRBJ2-3; 9 bases align to TRBD2. Germline trimming cut 2 bases from V and 11 bases from J; bases unmatched to any gene: 8. The CDR3 runs to 14 residues. Germline CDR1 is MGHRA and CDR2 is YSYEKL. CDR3 protein: CASSQPAGGPMQYF. CDR3 in DNA: TGCGCCAGCAGCCAACCAGCGGGGGGTCCGATGCAGTATTTT.

V usage is TRBV11-1 and J usage is TRBJ2-7; D not resolved. CDR1 and CDR2 from the germline V gene are SGHAT and FQDESV (reference sequence). The V gene lost 2 bases and the J gene lost 4 bases, with 9 bases spanning the gap. The CDR3 sequence is 13 residues long. The CDR3 DNA reads as TGTGCCAGCAGCTTAACGGGTGGGTACGAGCAGTACTTC. Translated, it gives CASSLTGGYEQYF.

This clone occurred a few times. The chain links TRBV5-1 to TRBJ2-5, with 10 bases matching TRBD1. CDR3 size: 15 residues. Germline V gene data show CDR1 as SGHRS and CDR2 as YFSETQ. V was clipped by 3 bases and J by 4 bases; unmatched bases: 6. In DNA, the CDR3 is TGCGCCAGCAGCTCAGGACAGGGGGGGCGAGAGACCCAGTACTTC. As protein: CASSSGQGGRETQYF.

This chain uses TRBV2 with TRBJ1-4, with D unclear. V was clipped by 3 bases and J by 0 bases, with 8 bases between them. There are 15 residues in the CDR3. Germline loops: CDR1 SNHLY, CDR2 FYNNEI. In DNA, the CDR3 is TGTGCCAGCAGTGATAATGGAGCAACTAATGAAAAACTGTTTTTT. As protein: CASSDNGATNEKLFF.